This T cell receptor beta chain was retrieved from a study of shared clonotypes between healthy human individuals. V gave up 6 bases and J gave up 4 bases, with 16 bases separating them. The CDR3 covers 15 residues. CDR1 is WSHSY and CDR2 is SAAADI in the germline V gene. Roughly 27,000 T cell genomes, or approximately 200 ng DNA, went into the sorted-subset replicate PCRs. Generated by immunoSEQ multiplex PCR, the TCRdb table keeps only in-frame clones and is missing some. Of roughly 660,000 clones in the sample, about nine tenths were seen once. Each CD8 memory set brought CD45RO+ cells together with CCR7-negative CD45RA+ TemRA cells.

The origin of this receptor is a man between 18 and 29 years old in good health. Some clones in this sample may be carry-over from other donors' samples. The V call is TRBV10-2, the J call TRBJ2-1, with D possibly TRBD1 on 6 matching bases. The sample consisted of memory CD8+ T cells from PBMCs. Subset here: CD45RO+ cells pooled with CCR7-negative TemRA cells. The CDR3 DNA reads TGCGCCAGCAGCCCTGGACAGTCACCTTACAATGAGCAGTTCTTC. Translating gives CASSPGQSPYNEQFF.